This entry lists 16 T cell receptor beta chains sequenced from one sample in a study of blood T cells in healthy people across ages. Combining a sample-barcoded 5' primer with a J-beta primer mix, a second PCR ran for about 7 to 11 cycles. One entry per CDR3 protein results from TCRdb running MiXCR on the 5' RACE reads. The data contain 1,500,000 or so distinct CDR3 sequences, 55% to 75% of them seen just once; the ten biggest clones take up more than 6%. Source material: blood. These receptors were collected from a man aged 18-30 years in good health.

The rearrangement links TRBV6-2 or TRBV6-3 to TRBJ2-3; D perhaps matches TRBD2 (5 bases). Germline-derived CDR1 and CDR2 are MNHEY and SVGEGT. The CDR3 spans 11 residues. V was trimmed by 5 bases and J by 10 bases, leaving 10 bases between them. The CDR3 here is CASSTEGSQYF. DNA for the CDR3: TGTGCCAGCAGTACAGAGGGATCGCAGTATTTT.

As for this clonotype: A read error is possible here, since a much larger clone lies one base away. The V gene is TRBV7-9, the J gene TRBJ2-7, with a tentative D call TRBD1 (6 bases). The V gene's germline CDR1 is SEHNR and CDR2 FQNEAQ (reference sequence). The V gene lost 7 bases and the J gene lost 3 bases, with 10 bases spanning the gap. The CDR3 loop spans 12 amino acids. The CDR3 DNA reads TGTGCCAGCAACTCGGACAGCTACGAGCAGTACTTC. Translating it yields CASNSDSYEQYF.

This chain joins TRBV4-1 and TRBJ2-1; D gene ambiguous. Trimming took 0 bases from V and 6 from J, leaving 9 bases between them. This CDR3 is built from 14 residues. Germline V gene sequence: CDR1 MGHRA, CDR2 YSYEKL. The CDR3 DNA reads TGCGCCAGCAGCCAAGAACCAGCACCCAATGAGCAGTTCTTC. This encodes CASSQEPAPNEQFF.

This clonotype was seen only once. The chain joins TRBV4-1 to TRBJ2-1; 13 bases align to TRBD2. Unmatched junction bases numbered 13, after V lost 1 base and J lost 4 bases. Per the germline V gene, CDR1 is MGHRA and CDR2 is YSYEKL. This CDR3 has 20 amino acids. The CDR3 spells CASSQVTSGGAYHSYNEQFF. CDR3 DNA sequence: TGCGCCAGCAGCCAAGTAACTAGCGGGGGGGCCTACCATTCTTACAATGAGCAGTTCTTC.

The rearrangement joins TRBV20-1 to TRBJ2-1; no clear D gene. The V gene lost 3 bases and the J gene lost 5 bases, with 11 bases spanning the gap. Looked up from germline, CDR1 is DFQATT and CDR2 is SNEGSKA (reference sequence). This CDR3 has 13 amino acids. The CDR3 DNA reads TGCAGTGCTAGGCGGATGACGAACAATGAGCAGTTCTTC. Its translation: CSARRMTNNEQFF.

CDR3: CSASRTGNTEAFF. The CDR3 DNA is TGCAGTGCTAGTCGGACAGGGAACACTGAAGCTTTCTTT. V is TRBV20-1 and J is TRBJ1-1; 7 nucleotides match TRBD1. CDR1 and CDR2 from the germline V gene are DFQATT and SNEGSKA (reference sequence). V shed 3 bases and J 1 base; nucleotides not matched to a gene: 2. The CDR3 runs 13 residues.

The genes are TRBV7-2 and TRBJ2-1; possibly TRBD1 for D (5 bases). The CDR3 length is 15 residues. V dropped 5 bases and J dropped 10 bases, with 21 bases sitting between them. Per the germline V gene, CDR1 is SGHTA and CDR2 is FQGNSA. CDR3 protein: CASSVQVYSSYEQFF. CDR3 DNA sequence: TGTGCCAGCAGCGTACAGGTTTATAGCTCCTACGAGCAGTTCTTC.

V and J are TRBV11-2 and TRBJ2-5; D remains ambiguous. The DNA end lines up better with TRBJ2-7; the J call may be wrong. The CDR3 covers 14 residues. The germline V gene encodes CDR1 SGHAT and CDR2 FQNNGV. The CDR3 DNA is TGTGCCAGCAGCTTAGATCTCTCGCTGGGCGAGCAGTACTTC. Its protein is CASSLDLSLGEQYF.

This CDR3 reads CSARRPTGNEQYF. The CDR3 DNA follows: TGCAGTGCTAGGAGACCTACAGGGAACGAGCAGTACTTC. The chain has TRBV20-1 and TRBJ2-7, with a possible D match to TRBD1 (6 bases). V was shortened by 3 bases and J by 5 bases, with 14 bases between the two germline ends. Germline V gene sequence: CDR1 DFQATT, CDR2 SNEGSKA (reference sequence). The CDR3 is 13 amino acids.

This clonotype was detected only a few times. The V and J genes are TRBV6-2 or TRBV6-3 and TRBJ1-6; D remains ambiguous. Trimming removed 6 bases from V and 10 bases from J, with 16 bases in between. Germline CDR1 reads MNHEY; CDR2 reads SVGEGT. The CDR3 spans 14 residues. The CDR3 DNA sequence: TGTGCCAGCAGACCGCCAGGCCTGCCATCACCCCTCCACTTT. Protein product: CASRPPGLPSPLHF.

The chain carries TRBV6-2 or TRBV6-3 and TRBJ2-1; D not certain. The germline gives CDR1 MNHEY, CDR2 SVGEGT. V lost 2 bases to trimming and J lost 14 bases, with 13 bases between them. This CDR3 spans 12 amino acids. The CDR3 region is CASSYGLNVEFF. CDR3 in DNA: TGTGCCAGCAGTTACGGCCTGAATGTGGAGTTCTTC.

V gene TRBV29-1 combines with J gene TRBJ2-2; possibly TRBD1 for D (5 bases). CDR3 length equals 15 residues. V lost 1 base and J 1 base, leaving 10 bases between the germline ends. CDR1 is SQVTM and CDR2 is ANQGSEA in the germline V gene. CDR3 coding DNA: TGCAGCGTTGAAGGGACACACCAGAACACCGGGGAGCTGTTTTTT. Amino acid sequence: CSVEGTHQNTGELFF.

The sample holds a few counts of this clonotype. The V call is TRBV28, the J call TRBJ2-5; D is perhaps TRBD2 (5 bases). The V and J ends lost 5 bases and 7 bases respectively, with 17 bases between them. The CDR3 has 14 residues. CDR1 is MDHEN and CDR2 is SYDVKM in the germline V gene. The CDR3 region has the DNA TGTGCCAGCAGTGATCGGACGGGGTTCGTGACCCAGTACTTC. This encodes CASSDRTGFVTQYF.

Concerning this clonotype itself: At one end the junction does not follow the germline gene, possibly because of a read error. The rearrangement links TRBV7-2 to TRBJ1-2, with D tentatively TRBD1 (6 bases). The CDR3 runs 14 residues. Germline CDR1 is SGHTA and CDR2 is FQGNSA. The CDR3, as DNA: TGTGCCAGCAGCCCAGGACAGTTACTCTATGGCCACACCTTC. Amino acids: CASSPGQLLYGHTF.

This clonotype was detected only a few times. The chain recombines TRBV5-1 with TRBJ1-1, with 12 nucleotides matching TRBD1. The length of the CDR3 is 17 residues. Trimming at V came to 0 bases and at J to 3 bases, leaving 6 bases not matched to a gene. CDR1 is SGHRS and CDR2 is YFSETQ in the germline V gene. DNA of the CDR3: TGCGCCAGCAGCTTGGCAGGGGACAGGGGGCTCGACACTGAAGCTTTCTTT. It yields the protein CASSLAGDRGLDTEAFF.

The table lists this clonotype with a few counts. The chain is built from TRBV6-5 and TRBJ2-3; a weak D match, TRBD1 (6 bases). Germline CDR1 MNHEY, CDR2 SVGAGI. The CDR3 is 14 amino acids. The V gene lost 6 bases and the J gene lost 6 bases, with 16 bases spanning the gap. CDR3 sequence: CASRPFTRGDTQYF. CDR3 bases: TGTGCCAGCAGACCTTTCACTAGGGGGGATACGCAGTATTTT.